The 2 T cell receptor beta chains given below trace back to one sample, sequenced in a study of T cells in Graves' hyperthyroidism and ophthalmopathy. Researchers took RNA transcripts and amplified the TCR beta CDR3 regions from them. The primer set for the first-round RT-PCR of the TCR CDR3 was HTBI. TCRdb passed the multiplex PCR reads through MiXCR, listing each CDR3 protein once. The sample carries about 520,000 distinct CDR3 sequences, less than 25% recorded once. The sample taken for sequencing was blood. Receptor source: a man aged 18 to 30 with Graves' hyperthyroidism.

The chain recombines TRBV5-6 with TRBJ1-1; no clear D gene. The V gene's germline CDR1 is SGHDT and CDR2 YYEEEE. Trimming cost V 0 bases and J 4 bases, with 13 bases left between them. This CDR3 is 15 amino acids long. In DNA form, the CDR3 reads TGTGCCAGCAGCTTGGCCGGGAGCCCGGGCACTGAAGCTTTCTTT. It yields the protein CASSLAGSPGTEAFF.

This clonotype was counted many times. The chain links TRBV27 to TRBJ1-2, with D maybe TRBD1 (6 bases). The V gene lost 2 bases and the J gene lost 3 bases, with 13 bases spanning the gap. The CDR3 length is 15 residues. Germline V lookup: CDR1 MNHEY, CDR2 SMNVEV (reference sequence). DNA for the CDR3: TGTGCCAGCAGTTTAATAGGGGGTGGAGACTATGGCTACACCTTC. Translation gives CASSLIGGGDYGYTF.